Listed here are 10 T cell receptor beta chains from one sample, sequenced in a study of blood T cell repertoires in COVID-19. Generated by immunoSEQ multiplex PCR, the TCRdb table keeps only in-frame clones and is missing some. The sample lists tens of thousands of clones, almost 85% occurring once. The material sequenced was peripheral blood. These receptors came from a man aged 80 or over with acute or convalescent COVID-19.

The chain employs TRBV27 and TRBJ1-5; maybe TRBD1 (6 bases). CDR1 and CDR2 (germline): MNHEY, SMNVEV (reference sequence). V was cut by 5 bases and J by 0 bases, with 11 bases left in between. The CDR3 has 15 amino acids. CDR3 nucleotides: TGTGCCAGCAGTCCACAGACAGGTAGCAATCAGCCCCAGCATTTT. Translating gives CASSPQTGSNQPQHF.

The chain combines TRBV6-1 with TRBJ1-2; D is ambiguous. V lost 0 bases and J 7 bases, leaving 12 bases between the germline ends. The CDR3 runs 14 residues. Germline V gene sequence: CDR1 MNHNS, CDR2 SASEGT. This chain's CDR3 is CASSEAQPERGYTF. CDR3 DNA: TGTGCCAGCAGTGAAGCGCAGCCAGAGCGTGGCTACACCTTC.

The chain is built from TRBV15 and TRBJ1-1; tentative D call: TRBD1 (5 bases). The CDR3 contains 16 residues. CDR1 LNHNV and CDR2 YYDKDF come from the germline V gene (reference sequence). Trimming took off 0 bases at V and 0 bases at J, with 11 bases between the two ends. CDR3 coding DNA: TGTGCCACCAGCAGAGATCATGGCAGGGTGAACACTGAAGCTTTCTTT. It specifies CATSRDHGRVNTEAFF.

In DNA, the CDR3 is TGTGCCAGCAGCGGTCAGGTGAACAGTATGAACACTGAAGCTTTCTTT. This sequence encodes CASSGQVNSMNTEAFF. This chain uses TRBV7-9 with TRBJ1-1; D call uncertain. Between the trimmed V and J ends, which lost 5 bases and 0 bases, there was a span of 16 bases. This CDR3 contains 16 residues. The germline V gene encodes CDR1 SEHNR and CDR2 FQNEAQ (reference sequence).

V is TRBV28 and J is TRBJ1-4; D is ambiguous. This CDR3 has 14 residues. Germline V CDR1 and CDR2: MDHEN, SYDVKM. V lost 1 base and J 0 bases, leaving 3 bases between the germline ends. The CDR3 region has the DNA TGTGCCAGCAGTTTATCTCCAACTAATGAAAAACTGTTTTTT. This gives the protein CASSLSPTNEKLFF.

This chain links TRBV7-6 with TRBJ2-3, with TRBD2 matching over 8 bases. The germline V gene encodes CDR1 SGHVS and CDR2 FNYEAQ. Trimming took 4 bases from V and 0 from J; bases not matched to a gene: 3. This CDR3 region has 15 residues. The CDR3 here is CASSSAGASTDTQYF. The CDR3 bases are TGTGCCAGCAGCTCAGCGGGGGCGAGCACAGATACGCAGTATTTT.

This clone was observed a handful of times. This chain connects TRBV9 to TRBJ2-1; D perhaps matches TRBD1 (7 bases). From germline, CDR1 is SGDLS and CDR2 YYNGEE. V was trimmed by 4 bases and J by 5 bases, leaving 16 bases between them. The CDR3 length is 15 residues. CDR3 amino acids: CASSPWTTGDNEQFF. DNA of the CDR3: TGTGCCAGCAGCCCGTGGACTACAGGGGACAATGAGCAGTTCTTC.

The CDR3 sequence is CASSLASGGSTDTQYF. The CDR3 nucleotides read TGCGCCAGCAGCTTGGCCTCGGGGGGTAGCACAGATACGCAGTATTTT. The chain recombines TRBV5-1 with TRBJ2-3; 7 bases match TRBD2. Germline V gene lookup returns CDR1 SGHRS and CDR2 YFSETQ. Trimming removed 0 bases from V and 0 bases from J; junction bases left unmatched: 4. The CDR3 is 16 amino acids. Full variable domain (missing parts from reference TRBV5-1 and TRBJ2-3): KAGVTQTPRYLIKTRGQQVTLSCSPISGHRSVSWYQQTPGQGLQFLFEYFSETQRNKGNFPGRFSGRQFSNSRSEMNVSTLELGDSALYLCASSLASGGSTDTQYFGPGTRLTVL.

The chain employs TRBV4-1 and TRBJ2-1, with TRBD2 as a possible D gene (6 bases). CDR3 length: 16 residues. The V and J ends lost 1 base and 4 bases respectively, with 14 bases between them. The germline CDR1 and CDR2 sequences are MGHRA and YSYEKL. CDR3 region: CASSQVEVAEYNEQFF. CDR3 DNA sequence: TGCGCCAGCAGCCAAGTGGAAGTAGCGGAGTACAATGAGCAGTTCTTC.

This clone showed up just a few times. This same CDR3 is encoded by further DNA sequences in the sample. The CDR3 loop reads CASSSGTGRNTIYF. CDR3 bases: TGTGCCAGCAGTTCCGGGACAGGAAGAAACACCATATATTTT. The chain is built from TRBV27 and TRBJ1-3, with 8 bases fitting TRBD1. There are 14 residues in the CDR3. The V gene end was trimmed by 4 bases and the J gene end by 5 bases; junction bases not matched to a gene: 4. CDR1 MNHEY and CDR2 SMNVEV come from the germline V gene (reference sequence).